The sample holds a few counts of the clone carrying this T cell receptor beta chain. Its cognate antigen is unknown. This specimen belongs to a study of T cell repertoires in cytomegalovirus infection. This CDR3 comprises 15 residues. Trimming removed 3 bases from V and 0 bases from J, with 6 bases in between. TCRdb reanalysed the reads using MiXCR and keeps one entry per CDR3 protein. Here the sample spans 300,000 or so distinct CDR3 sequences, around a quarter being singletons. Sequencing used cultured PBMCs, obtained from culture after CMV antigen stimulation. The chain has TRBV12-3 or TRBV12-4 and TRBJ1-6; D unresolved. The source of this sequence is a human donor in good health (CMV status not recorded). Some clones in this sample may be carry-over from other donors' samples. Here the CDR3 DNA reads TGTGCCAGCAGTTTGGGAAGCTCCTATAATTCACCCCTCCACTTT. Residues: CASSLGSSYNSPLHF.